One sample yielded the 18 T cell receptor beta chains listed below, sequenced in a study of shared clonotypes between healthy human individuals (dated by TCRdb to the early 2020s). Receptor libraries were prepared by the immunoSEQ multiplex PCR assay. Drawn from immuneACCESS, this table holds only the in-frame rearrangements with V and J called that TCRdb kept. Clones are partly lost; checked studies trace under half to an unresolved V gene and leave the rest unexplained. The sample table lists millions of clones, 90% to 95% of them with a count of one. The ten top clones hold under 0.15% of the sample. Material: naive CD4+ T cells sorted from blood. What this sample's cell subset or site label stands for: CD45RA+ positively selected. The receptors originated from a man between 18 and 29 years old in good health.

The V and J genes are TRBV19 and TRBJ2-5; D is undetermined. V shed 4 bases and J shed 6 bases, with 12 bases lying between them. Germline values: CDR1 LNHDA, CDR2 SQIVND (reference sequence). The CDR3 has 13 amino acids. This chain's CDR3 is CASSTGPYKTQYF. The CDR3 coding sequence is TGTGCCAGTAGTACCGGGCCCTACAAGACCCAGTACTTC. Complete variable domain (other parts from reference TRBV19 and TRBJ2-5): DGGITQSPKYLFRKEGQNVTLSCEQNLNHDAMYWYRQDPGQGLRLIYYSQIVNDFQKGDIAEGYSVSREKKESFPLTVTSAQKNPTAFYLCASSTGPYKTQYFGPGTRLLVL.

This clone has only one observation. This chain connects TRBV7-2 to TRBJ1-3, with D possibly matching TRBD1 (5 bases). Germline V CDR1 and CDR2: SGHTA, FQGNSA. V lost 5 bases and J 0 bases, leaving 11 bases between the germline ends. The CDR3 consists of 15 residues. The CDR3 DNA is TGTGCCAGCAGCCCCGGACACTTCTCTGGAAACACCATATATTTT. As protein: CASSPGHFSGNTIYF.

This clone was seen a few times. In nucleotides, the CDR3 is TGTGCCAGCGGTTTTGCGCAGGGGGCCAGGGGAAACTACGAGCAGTACTTC. Its protein product is CASGFAQGARGNYEQYF. The chain is built from TRBV7-2 and TRBJ2-7, with 8 bases fitting TRBD1. The germline V gene encodes CDR1 SGHTA and CDR2 FQGNSA. This CDR3 is 17 amino acids long. Losses at the gene ends were 8 bases for V and 3 bases for J; bases not matched to a gene: 18.

The chain carries TRBV11-3 and TRBJ2-7; the match to TRBD1 covers 7 bases. This CDR3 spans 16 amino acids. Germline V CDR1 and CDR2: SGHNT, YENEEA. The J segment lost 6 bases and the V segment lost 3 bases, leaving 14 bases of the junction unmatched. The CDR3 loop is CASSFVWDRLIREQYF. CDR3 sequence (DNA): TGTGCCAGCAGCTTCGTATGGGACAGACTTATCCGCGAGCAGTACTTC.

The chain is built from TRBV29-1 and TRBJ2-5, with 8 nucleotides matching TRBD1. The closer fit of TRBJ2-7 to the DNA end suggests the J call may be wrong. Per the germline V gene, CDR1 is SQVTM and CDR2 is ANQGSEA. The CDR3 runs 15 residues. CDR3 DNA sequence: TGCAGCGTGGGCGAGACAGGGGTAAGCTCCTACGAGCAGTACTTC. As protein: CSVGETGVSSYEQYF.

V usage is TRBV27 and J usage is TRBJ2-1; no firm D call. This CDR3 has 12 residues. Germline V CDR1 and CDR2: MNHEY, SMNVEV (reference sequence). V lost 5 bases to trimming and J lost 7 bases, with 9 bases between them. The CDR3 spells CASSKISNEQFF. The CDR3 coding sequence is TGTGCCAGCAGTAAGATCTCAAATGAGCAGTTCTTC.

The chain has TRBV28 and TRBJ1-1; the match to TRBD1 covers 7 bases. V was clipped by 6 bases and J by 7 bases; unmatched bases: 8. The CDR3 totals 13 residues. From germline, CDR1 is MDHEN and CDR2 SYDVKM. CDR3 protein: CASSRTNRGEAFF. In DNA, the CDR3 is TGTGCCAGCAGCCGTACTAACAGGGGTGAAGCTTTCTTT. The full variable domain, with the rest looked up from reference TRBV28 and TRBJ1-1, is DVKVTQSSRYLVKRTGEKVFLECVQDMDHENMFWYRQDPGLGLRLIYFSYDVKMKEKGDIPEGYSVSREKKERFSLILESASTNQTSMYLCASSRTNRGEAFFGQGTRLTVV.

The chain employs TRBV6-5 and TRBJ2-7; perhaps TRBD1 as D (6 bases). Between the trimmed V and J ends, which lost 5 bases and 4 bases, there was a span of 15 bases. The CDR3 is 14 amino acids. Germline V CDR1 and CDR2: MNHEY, SVGAGI. Here the CDR3 DNA reads TGTGCCAGCAGTCAGTATGGGGGCCCTTACGAGCAGTACTTC. Residues: CASSQYGGPYEQYF.

The J gene is TRBJ2-2, the V gene TRBV11-3; 7 bases line up with TRBD1. The CDR3 consists of 15 residues. V dropped 3 bases and J dropped 5; count of bases not matched to a gene: 6. From germline, CDR1 is SGHNT and CDR2 YENEEA. Here the CDR3 reads CASSLDRSTTGELFF. In nucleotides, the CDR3 is TGTGCCAGCAGCTTGGACAGGTCTACGACCGGGGAGCTGTTTTTT.

The chain recombines TRBV12-5 with TRBJ2-1; D remains ambiguous. CDR1 is LGHNT, CDR2 FRNRAP, per germline. V lost 0 bases and J lost 8, with 11 bases in between. This CDR3 is 14 amino acids long. DNA for the CDR3: TGTGCTAGTGGTTTGGTACTCTCTGGGGATGAGCAGTTCTTC. The encoded protein is CASGLVLSGDEQFF.

This sequence joins TRBV21-1 and TRBJ1-2; the D call TRBD1 from the table was never checked on the DNA. TRBV21-1 is given as a pseudogene. The CDR3 totals 14 residues. CDR3 sequence (DNA): TGTGCCAGCAGCCCCCAGGGGTCCTTCTATGGCTACACCTTC. Translated: CASSPQGSFYGYTF.

The J gene is TRBJ2-5, the V gene TRBV11-2; a possible D gene is TRBD2 (6 bases). V was cut by 1 base and J by 7 bases, with 13 bases left in between. CDR1 is SGHAT and CDR2 is FQNNGV in the germline V gene. The CDR3 spans 14 residues. The CDR3 here is CASSLAGQEGTQYF. The CDR3 DNA reads TGTGCCAGCAGCTTAGCAGGGCAGGAGGGGACCCAGTACTTC.

The chain is built from TRBV7-6 and TRBJ2-3, with 8 bases lining up with TRBD2. The CDR3 contains 17 residues. Unmatched junction bases numbered 12, after V lost 1 base and J lost 6 bases. Germline lookup yields CDR1 SGHVS and CDR2 FNYEAQ. This CDR3 is CASSLVSSGGTRDTQYF. CDR3 coding DNA: TGTGCCAGCAGCTTAGTATCCAGCGGGGGAACCAGGGATACGCAGTATTTT.

The CDR3: CASSLISRQDNYGYTF. CDR3 nucleotide sequence: TGTGCCAGCAGCTTAATATCGAGACAAGATAACTATGGCTACACCTTC. The chain carries TRBV5-4 and TRBJ1-2; D is undetermined. CDR1 and CDR2 (germline): SGHNT, YYREEE (reference sequence). CDR3 size: 16 residues. V was clipped by 2 bases and J by 1 base, with 15 bases between them.

This chain connects TRBV2 to TRBJ1-1, with 8 bases lining up with TRBD1. The CDR3 is 15 amino acids. The V gene end was trimmed by 5 bases and the J gene end by 2 bases; junction bases not matched to a gene: 7. CDR1 SNHLY and CDR2 FYNNEI come from the germline V gene. The CDR3 is CASSQGTGSNTEAFF. CDR3 DNA sequence: TGTGCCAGCAGTCAAGGGACAGGCTCTAACACTGAAGCTTTCTTT.

This chain joins TRBV2 and TRBJ1-3; D call uncertain. The CDR3 contains 14 residues. CDR1 is SNHLY and CDR2 is FYNNEI in the germline V gene. V was shortened by 2 bases and J by 4 bases, with 9 bases between the two germline ends. The CDR3 nucleotides are TGTGCCAGCAGTGAACGGACGGGAGGAAACACCATATATTTT. It codes for CASSERTGGNTIYF.

V usage is TRBV28 and J usage is TRBJ2-2, with D possibly called TRBD1 or TRBD2 (5 bases each). Germline CDR1 is MDHEN and CDR2 is SYDVKM. Trimming stripped 10 bases from V and 6 bases from J, with 21 bases between. There are 15 residues in the CDR3. The CDR3 is CANVNSGPRAGELFF. The CDR3 DNA follows: TGTGCCAACGTGAACAGCGGTCCCAGGGCCGGGGAGCTGTTTTTT.

This sequence joins TRBV14 and TRBJ2-1, with 9 nucleotides matching TRBD2. From germline, CDR1 is SGHDN and CDR2 FVKESK. The junction had 10 bases not matched to a gene; V was cut back by 0 bases and J by 4 bases. The CDR3 runs 18 residues. DNA of the CDR3: TGTGCCAGCAGCCAAGATTGGGGCCGTAGCGGGAGTTACAATGAGCAGTTCTTC. Encoded protein: CASSQDWGRSGSYNEQFF.